This T cell receptor (beta chain) was identified in a study of CD4 T cells in relation to SARS-CoV-2 and coronaviruses. Study details: TCR beta CDR3s were sequenced after approximately 11-day antigen culture of PBMCs.

Naive or memory CD4+ cells were cultured 1:1 with T cell-depleted PBMCs plus CEF. Trimming took 3 bases from V and 1 from J; bases not matched to a gene: 3. Germline CDR1 is SGDLS and CDR2 is YYNGEE. The CDR3 sequence is 15 residues long. Clones were sequenced by immunoSEQ multiplex PCR, and TCRdb holds only the in-frame ones, with some missing. The data hold just over 35,000 clones, with approximately 80% observed a single time. A few counts support this clone. Its antigen is undetermined. The rearrangement joins TRBV9 to TRBJ2-2; 7 bases are shared with TRBD1. Sequencing used naive CD4+ T cells from PBMCs, cultured in vitro. Subset: naive CD4+ T cells isolated by negative enrichment. This clonotype was obtained from an adult with COVID-19. The CDR3 sequence is CASSGQGRNTGELFF. Written as DNA, the CDR3 is TGTGCCAGCAGCGGACAGGGACGGAACACCGGGGAGCTGTTTTTT.